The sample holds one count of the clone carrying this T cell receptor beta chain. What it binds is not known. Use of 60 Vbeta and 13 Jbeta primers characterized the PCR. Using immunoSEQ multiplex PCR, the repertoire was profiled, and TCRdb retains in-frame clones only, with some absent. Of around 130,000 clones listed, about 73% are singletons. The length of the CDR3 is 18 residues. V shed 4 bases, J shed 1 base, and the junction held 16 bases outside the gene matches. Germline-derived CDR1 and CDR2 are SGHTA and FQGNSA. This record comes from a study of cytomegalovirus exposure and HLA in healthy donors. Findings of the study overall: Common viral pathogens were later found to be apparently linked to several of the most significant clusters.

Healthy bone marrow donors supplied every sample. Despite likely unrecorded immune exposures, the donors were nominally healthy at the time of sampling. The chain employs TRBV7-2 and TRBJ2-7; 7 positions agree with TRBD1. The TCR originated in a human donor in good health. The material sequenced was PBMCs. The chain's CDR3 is CASSSTFGQARPSYEQYF. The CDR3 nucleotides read TGTGCCAGCAGCTCAACCTTTGGACAGGCCCGACCTTCCTACGAGCAGTACTTC.